This entry lists 29 T cell receptor beta chains sequenced from one sample in a study of cytomegalovirus exposure and HLA in healthy donors. Researchers ran the PCR with 60 Vbeta and 13 Jbeta primers. Some clones are missing from TCRdb's copy, which holds only in-frame ones; the method was immunoSEQ multiplex PCR. The sample records around 90,000 clones, around three quarters being singletons. The sequencing sample was made of PBMCs. All receptors derive from a young man in good health and CMV-seronegative.

The chain has TRBV7-2 and TRBJ1-5; 7 bases fit TRBD1. The CDR3 is made up of 17 amino acids. In germline, CDR1 is SGHTA, CDR2 FQGNSA. With V trimmed by 3 bases and J by 5 bases, 13 bases remained unmatched. In nucleotides, the CDR3 is TGTGCCAGCAGCTTGGGGATTAGGGGGCCGAGAGATCAGCCCCAGCATTTT. Translated: CASSLGIRGPRDQPQHF. Supplemented by reference TRBV7-2 and TRBJ1-5, the full variable domain reads GAGVSQSPSNKVTEKGKDVELRCDPISGHTALYWYRQSLGQGLEFLIYFQGNSAPDKSGLPSDRFSAERTGGSVSTLTIQRTQQEDSAVYLCASSLGIRGPRDQPQHFGDGTRLSIL.

The CDR3 loop is CASSYRPGTSTEAFF. As DNA, the CDR3 is TGTGCCAGCAGTTACCGTCCCGGGACAAGCACTGAAGCTTTCTTT. J is TRBJ1-1 and V is TRBV6-5, with D possibly TRBD1 on 6 matching bases. The germline V gene encodes CDR1 MNHEY and CDR2 SVGAGI. The CDR3 is made up of 15 amino acids. V shed 2 bases and J shed 4 bases, with 14 bases lying between them.

This clone was observed a single time. The rearrangement joins TRBV7-2 to TRBJ2-4, with TRBD2 as a possible D gene (6 bases). V was cut by 5 bases and J by 6 bases, with 17 bases left in between. Germline values: CDR1 SGHTA, CDR2 FQGNSA. CDR3 length: 15 residues. The CDR3 DNA sequence: TGTGCCAGCAGCCGTCCGGGACTGGAGTCAAACATTCAGTACTTC. Translating it yields CASSRPGLESNIQYF.

J is TRBJ1-3 and V is TRBV15; TRBD1 agrees at 7 bases. The CDR3 has 18 residues. V trimming: 0 bases; J trimming: 0 bases; junction bases outside the gene matches: 8. CDR1 is LNHNV and CDR2 is YYDKDF in the germline V gene (reference sequence). The CDR3 DNA reads TGTGCCACCAGCAGAGATCGGGCAGGGGGTCGCTCTGGAAACACCATATATTTT. Amino acids: CATSRDRAGGRSGNTIYF.

This chain uses TRBV9 with TRBJ1-2; 9 bases are shared with TRBD1. The J segment lost 8 bases and the V segment lost 4 bases, leaving 9 bases of the junction unmatched. Looked up from germline, CDR1 is SGDLS and CDR2 is YYNGEE. CDR3 length: 14 residues. The chain's CDR3 is CASSSTGTGKGYTF. CDR3 DNA: TGTGCCAGCAGCTCAACCGGGACAGGGAAGGGCTACACCTTC.

The chain has TRBV6-1 and TRBJ2-7; D is possibly TRBD1 (5 bases). V was shortened by 4 bases and J by 4 bases, with 14 bases between the two germline ends. This CDR3 is 14 amino acids long. CDR1 and CDR2 (germline): MNHNS, SASEGT. As DNA, the CDR3 is TGTGCCAGCAGTGGGGAAGGGAAGGGGTACGAGCAGTACGTC. Translation gives CASSGEGKGYEQYV.

V and J are TRBV7-2 and TRBJ1-2, with 9 bases identical to TRBD1. The CDR3 loop spans 15 amino acids. From germline, CDR1 is SGHTA and CDR2 FQGNSA. The V gene end was trimmed by 5 bases and the J gene end by 9 bases; junction bases not matched to a gene: 13. The CDR3 DNA reads TGTGCCAGCAGCCCGGGGGGACAGGGCTTTTGGAGCTACACCTTC. Protein sequence: CASSPGGQGFWSYTF.

This clone was observed a few times. The chain combines TRBV5-4 with TRBJ1-3, with D possibly TRBD1 on 5 matching bases. The CDR3 covers 15 residues. Per the germline V gene, CDR1 is SGHNT and CDR2 is YYREEE (reference sequence). V was shortened by 2 bases and J by 1 base, with 10 bases between the two germline ends. CDR3 in amino acids: CASSFDQGSGNTIYF. In DNA form, the CDR3 reads TGTGCCAGCAGCTTTGATCAGGGATCTGGAAACACCATATATTTT. Variable domain in full (rest from reference TRBV5-4 and TRBJ1-3): ETGVTQSPTHLIKTRGQQVTLRCSSQSGHNTVSWYQQALGQGPQFIFQYYREEENGRGNFPPRFSGLQFPNYSSELNVNALELDDSALYLCASSFDQGSGNTIYFGEGSWLTVV.

This clone showed up just a few times. The V call is TRBV19, the J call TRBJ1-3; D gene unclear. This CDR3 is built from 14 residues. The germline CDR1 and CDR2 sequences are LNHDA and SQIVND (reference sequence). Between the trimmed V and J ends, which lost 4 bases and 4 bases, there was a span of 11 bases. CDR3 amino acids: CASSTPTLGNTIYF. The CDR3, as DNA: TGTGCCAGTAGTACCCCTACGTTGGGAAACACCATATATTTT.

The chain recombines TRBV5-1 with TRBJ2-3, with 9 bases fitting TRBD1. This CDR3 has 17 residues. Germline lookup yields CDR1 SGHRS and CDR2 YFSETQ. V gave up 2 bases and J gave up 1 base; unmatched junction bases: 8. The CDR3 sequence: CASSLLWTGAGTDTQYF. The CDR3, as DNA: TGCGCCAGCAGCTTATTGTGGACAGGGGCTGGCACAGATACGCAGTATTTT.

The rearrangement joins TRBV28 to TRBJ2-5; 14 nucleotides align to TRBD2. CDR1 and CDR2 from the germline V gene are MDHEN and SYDVKM. CDR3 size: 15 residues. V shed 3 bases, J shed 9 bases, and the junction held 6 bases outside the gene matches. The CDR3 DNA follows: TGTGCCAGCAGTTTGGGACTAGCGGGAGTGTCGGCCCAGTACTTC. Residues: CASSLGLAGVSAQYF.

V is TRBV27 and J is TRBJ1-1; D call uncertain. V was shortened by 8 bases and J by 0 bases, with 16 bases between the two germline ends. Germline CDR1 MNHEY, CDR2 SMNVEV (reference sequence). The length of the CDR3 is 15 residues. The CDR3 DNA is TGTGCCAGCGAGGGAGGACTCCCGATGAACACTGAAGCTTTCTTT. It specifies CASEGGLPMNTEAFF.

The chain joins TRBV18 to TRBJ1-1; no reliable D call. V lost 4 bases and J 6 bases, leaving 15 bases between the germline ends. Looked up from germline, CDR1 is KGHSH and CDR2 is LQKENI. This CDR3 contains 14 residues. CDR3 sequence: CASSLNSGSAEAFF. CDR3 sequence (DNA): TGTGCCAGCTCACTAAACTCAGGTTCCGCTGAAGCTTTCTTT.

This chain joins TRBV5-1 and TRBJ1-5; TRBD1 is a possible D gene (5 bases). The CDR3 loop spans 15 amino acids. Germline V CDR1 and CDR2: SGHRS, YFSETQ. The V and J ends lost 0 bases and 1 base respectively, with 8 bases between them. CDR3 in DNA: TGCGCCAGCAGCTTGGATGGGGGGAGCAATCAGCCCCAGCATTTT. Amino acid sequence: CASSLDGGSNQPQHF.

V is TRBV5-4 and J is TRBJ2-3; the match to TRBD2 covers 11 bases. The J segment lost 3 bases and the V segment lost 5 bases, leaving 5 bases of the junction unmatched. The germline CDR1 and CDR2 sequences are SGHNT and YYREEE (reference sequence). The CDR3 consists of 15 residues. The CDR3 DNA reads as TGTGCCAGCAGGTTAGCGGGAGGGCCGACAGATACGCAGTATTTT. Protein: CASRLAGGPTDTQYF.

The chain carries TRBV11-2 and TRBJ1-2; D is perhaps TRBD1 (5 bases). V lost 9 bases to trimming and J lost 1 base, with 12 bases between them. The CDR3 extends over 13 amino acids. Germline lookup yields CDR1 SGHAT and CDR2 FQNNGV. In DNA, the CDR3 is TGTGCCAGTTCTCGACAGATTAACTATGGCTACACCTTC. This sequence encodes CASSRQINYGYTF. Full variable domain (remainder filled in from reference TRBV11-2 and TRBJ1-2): EAGVAQSPRYKIIEKRQSVAFWCNPISGHATLYWYQQILGQGPKLLIQFQNNGVVDDSQLPKDRFSAERLKGVDSTLKIQPAKLEDSAVYLCASSRQINYGYTFGSGTRLTVV.

This clone turned up a few times. The chain uses TRBV14 and TRBJ1-5; TRBD1 is a possible D gene (5 bases). The CDR3 loop spans 13 amino acids. From germline, CDR1 is SGHDN and CDR2 FVKESK. Deletions cut 5 bases from V and 5 bases from J, with 10 bases between. The CDR3 DNA is TGTGCCAGCAGCAGGGGCGGCGATCAGCCCCAGCATTTT. It encodes CASSRGGDQPQHF.

The chain is built from TRBV5-6 and TRBJ1-2, with TRBD1 matching 9 bases. CDR1 and CDR2 (germline): SGHDT, YYEEEE. This CDR3 contains 14 residues. Trimming removed 3 bases from V and 2 bases from J; junction bases left unmatched: 2. CDR3: CASSSGTGNYGYTF. The CDR3 nucleotides read TGTGCCAGCAGCTCCGGGACAGGGAACTATGGCTACACCTTC. The complete variable domain, with remaining parts taken from reference TRBV5-6 and TRBJ1-2, reads DAGVTQSPTHLIKTRGQQVTLRCSPKSGHDTVSWYQQALGQGPQFIFQYYEEEERQRGNFPDRFSGHQFPNYSSELNVNALLLGDSALYLCASSSGTGNYGYTFGSGTRLTVV.

V usage is TRBV28 and J usage is TRBJ1-4; unclear D gene. The CDR3 consists of 15 residues. Germline-derived CDR1 and CDR2 are MDHEN and SYDVKM. Trimming left V 2 bases short and J 7 bases short, with 14 bases between. Here the CDR3 DNA reads TGTGCCAGCAGTTTACCCGAGGCTGGCCTTGAAAAACTGTTTTTT. Its translation is CASSLPEAGLEKLFF. Full variable domain (outside the CDR3, taken from reference TRBV28 and TRBJ1-4): DVKVTQSSRYLVKRTGEKVFLECVQDMDHENMFWYRQDPGLGLRLIYFSYDVKMKEKGDIPEGYSVSREKKERFSLILESASTNQTSMYLCASSLPEAGLEKLFFGSGTQLSVL.

This clone appeared a single time. The J gene is TRBJ2-2, the V gene TRBV7-9; 15 bases align to TRBD2. Germline CDR1 and CDR2: SEHNR and FQNEAQ (reference sequence). This CDR3 contains 17 residues. The trim removed 2 bases at V and 5 bases at J, leaving 3 bases unmatched. This chain's CDR3 is CASSLWTSGRGTGELFF. In DNA form, the CDR3 reads TGTGCCAGCAGCTTATGGACTAGCGGGAGGGGTACCGGGGAGCTGTTTTTT.

The chain links TRBV6-4 to TRBJ2-1; D is undetermined. V lost 2 bases, J lost 0 bases, and 8 bases lay in between. CDR3 size: 15 residues. Germline values: CDR1 MRHNA, CDR2 SNTAGT. The CDR3 sequence is CASSDAAGSYNEQFF. CDR3 bases: TGTGCCAGCAGTGACGCGGCCGGCTCCTACAATGAGCAGTTCTTC.

This clone was counted once. The chain uses TRBV19 and TRBJ2-7; D unclear. The CDR3 contains 14 residues. CDR1 and CDR2 from the germline V gene are LNHDA and SQIVND (reference sequence). V gave up 6 bases and J gave up 2 bases, with 14 bases separating them. CDR3: CASSSSDKPYEQYF. Written as DNA, the CDR3 is TGTGCCAGTAGCTCGTCAGACAAGCCCTACGAGCAGTACTTC.

This chain connects TRBV11-2 to TRBJ1-4; weak D call: TRBD1 (6 bases). The V gene's germline CDR1 is SGHAT and CDR2 FQNNGV. The CDR3 sequence is 15 residues long. Trimming stripped 1 base from V and 7 bases from J, with 13 bases between. CDR3 nucleotide sequence: TGTGCCAGCAGCTTAGGTGGGGGCAGGACTGAAAAACTGTTTTTT. This encodes CASSLGGGRTEKLFF.

This chain connects TRBV28 to TRBJ1-5; 9 nucleotides agree with TRBD1. Germline CDR1 MDHEN, CDR2 SYDVKM. CDR3 length: 18 residues. The V and J ends lost 1 base and 3 bases, in that order; junction bases with no gene match: 10. This chain's CDR3 is CASSLFRPGDRDNQPQHF. The CDR3 DNA reads TGTGCCAGCAGTTTATTTAGGCCAGGGGACAGGGACAATCAGCCCCAGCATTTT.

This clone was seen a handful of times. This chain uses TRBV4-3 with TRBJ2-7; 7 bases match TRBD1. Germline assignment: CDR1 LGHNA and CDR2 YSLEER. Germline trimming cut 4 bases from V and 3 bases from J; bases unmatched to any gene: 9. The CDR3 loop spans 15 amino acids. The CDR3 DNA reads TGCGCCAGCAGCCGAGTCCGGGACAGTGTCTACGAGCAGTACTTC. Translated: CASSRVRDSVYEQYF.

The sample holds a few counts of this clone. This chain uses TRBV5-4 with TRBJ1-1, with 7 nucleotides matching TRBD1. The CDR3 covers 16 residues. Germline CDR1 reads SGHNT; CDR2 reads YYREEE (reference sequence). V trimming: 4 bases; J trimming: 0 bases; junction bases outside the gene matches: 9. In DNA, the CDR3 is TGTGCCAGCAGCATAAAAAAGGGACAGCTGAACACTGAAGCTTTCTTT. This gives the protein CASSIKKGQLNTEAFF.

The chain joins TRBV10-1 to TRBJ2-3; perhaps TRBD1 as D (6 bases). Per the germline V gene, CDR1 is WNHNN and CDR2 is SYGVQD (reference sequence). V shed 6 bases and J shed 2 bases, with 9 bases lying between them. The CDR3 is 13 amino acids. For the CDR3, the DNA is TGCGCCAGCAGGGGACAAAACACAGATACGCAGTATTTT. This codes for CASRGQNTDTQYF.

The chain links TRBV5-1 to TRBJ1-1; D perhaps matches TRBD1 (5 bases). Per germline, CDR1 SGHRS and CDR2 YFSETQ. The length of the CDR3 is 14 residues. Deletions cut 4 bases from V and 5 bases from J, with 15 bases between. As DNA, the CDR3 is TGCGCCAGCAGCGATCAGGGTGGTAATACTGAAGCTTTCTTT. Translating gives CASSDQGGNTEAFF.

J is TRBJ1-6 and V is TRBV19; TRBD1 is a possible D gene (5 bases). Germline CDR1 LNHDA, CDR2 SQIVND (reference sequence). This CDR3 spans 14 amino acids. V was clipped by 6 bases and J by 6 bases, with 12 bases between them. The CDR3 DNA sequence: TGTGCCAGTAGATGGCAGGGATCTAATTCACCCCTCCACTTT. Amino acid sequence: CASRWQGSNSPLHF.